This note documents a single T cell receptor beta chain sequence. V lost 3 bases and J lost 2, with 10 bases in between. The germline V gene has CDR1 SGHAT and CDR2 FQNNGV. CDR3 size: 15 residues. These data originate in a study of OX40 agonist ivuxolimab in advanced cancers. The sampling schedule covered blood at baseline, cycle 4 day 1, and cycle 7 day 1. Measured with immunoSEQ multiplex PCR; TCRdb has only the in-frame clones, and not every one. The data contain 60,000 to 80,000 clones, 65% to 90% of them seen just once; the ten biggest clones take up around 1.7%. This chain uses TRBV11-2 with TRBJ2-2; D gene unclear. This TCR was recovered from an adult with an advanced solid tumor such as melanoma, head and neck, liver or kidney cancer. The sample was CD4+ or CD8+ T cells sorted from blood, taken in a trial of the OX40 agonist ivuxolimab. The CDR3 loop reads CASSFFGRNTGELFF. The CDR3 bases are TGTGCCAGCAGCTTCTTTGGCAGAAACACCGGGGAGCTGTTTTTT.